This passage covers 19 T cell receptor beta chains from one sample sequenced in a study of cytomegalovirus exposure and HLA in healthy donors. Researchers ran the PCR with 60 Vbeta and 13 Jbeta primers. Sequencing was performed with immunoSEQ multiplex PCR; in TCRdb, only in-frame clones are kept and a portion is missing. This sample has 150,000 to 200,000 clones, with under 90% found just once. Material for sequencing was PBMCs. The receptors originated from a man aged 18 to 29 in good health and CMV-seronegative.

The chain combines TRBV6-5 with TRBJ2-1; tentative D call: TRBD1 (6 bases). CDR1 is MNHEY, CDR2 SVGAGI, per germline. V was shortened by 0 bases and J by 9 bases, with 12 bases between the two germline ends. This CDR3 region has 14 residues. DNA of the CDR3: TGTGCCAGCAGTTACTCGGGACGAGGGGGTGAGCAGTTCTTC. Translating it yields CASSYSGRGGEQFF.

The gene calls are TRBV6-1 and TRBJ1-3; weak D call: TRBD1 (5 bases). Germline V gene data show CDR1 as MNHNS and CDR2 as SASEGT. The V and J ends lost 2 bases and 4 bases respectively, with 12 bases between them. CDR3 length equals 15 residues. CDR3: CASSELAGSGNTIYF. The CDR3 DNA is TGTGCCAGCAGTGAATTGGCAGGGTCAGGAAACACCATATATTTT.

This clone has only a few counts. The V gene is TRBV7-2, the J gene TRBJ2-5; 7 bases map to TRBD1. CDR1 and CDR2 (germline): SGHTA, FQGNSA. The CDR3 is 14 amino acids. Unmatched junction bases numbered 8, after V lost 9 bases and J lost 1 base. The CDR3 nucleotides read TGTGCCAGTGAGGACAGGCCATTCCAAGAGACCCAGTACTTC. It is translated as CASEDRPFQETQYF.

The chain couples TRBV4-2 to TRBJ2-7; tentative D call: TRBD1 (7 bases). Per the germline V gene, CDR1 is LGHNA and CDR2 is YNFKEQ. The CDR3 loop spans 16 amino acids. Trimming stripped 4 bases from V and 6 bases from J, with 22 bases between. CDR3 region: CASSLGGGTGSSEQYF. In DNA form, the CDR3 reads TGTGCCAGCAGCCTCGGAGGGGGCACAGGGTCAAGCGAGCAGTACTTC.

The V call is TRBV20-1, the J call TRBJ1-6; D unresolved. Trimming removed 2 bases at V and 14 bases at J, with 7 bases between. CDR3 size: 10 residues. CDR1 DFQATT and CDR2 SNEGSKA come from the germline V gene (reference sequence). The chain's CDR3 is CSARFGSLHF. For the CDR3, the DNA is TGCAGTGCTAGATTTGGCTCCCTCCACTTT.

This CDR3 is CASRISADRLNQPQHF. In DNA form, the CDR3 reads TGTGCCAGCCGGATCAGCGCGGACAGGCTCAATCAGCCCCAGCATTTT. The chain links TRBV28 to TRBJ1-5; 7 nucleotides align to TRBD1. Per germline, CDR1 MDHEN and CDR2 SYDVKM. Trimming at V came to 8 bases and at J to 3 bases, leaving 13 bases not matched to a gene. This CDR3 is 16 amino acids long.

J is TRBJ2-3 and V is TRBV4-2, with 13 nucleotides matching TRBD2. Germline V CDR1 and CDR2: LGHNA, YNFKEQ. The CDR3 has 18 amino acids. V lost 0 bases, J lost 4 bases, and 7 bases stayed unmatched. Here the CDR3 DNA reads TGTGCCAGCAGCCAAGAGAGGACTAGCGGGAGAGTTGCAGATACGCAGTATTTT. Its protein is CASSQERTSGRVADTQYF.

The chain couples TRBV9 to TRBJ2-3, with D perhaps matching TRBD2 (5 bases). Looked up from germline, CDR1 is SGDLS and CDR2 is YYNGEE. The CDR3 covers 15 residues. Trimming shortened V by 3 bases and J by 3 bases, and 14 bases separated the two germline ends. This chain's CDR3 is CASSEGGFATDTQYF. The CDR3 nucleotides read TGTGCCAGCAGCGAAGGCGGGTTTGCAACAGATACGCAGTATTTT.

This clone occurred a few times. The chain joins TRBV7-9 to TRBJ1-5; D possibly corresponds to TRBD1 (6 bases). The CDR3 is 13 residues long. The ends were cut back, 5 bases at V and 4 bases at J, with 9 bases in the middle. Looked up from germline, CDR1 is SEHNR and CDR2 is FQNEAQ (reference sequence). The CDR3, as DNA: TGTGCCAGCAGCCCTACAGGGAATCAGCCCCAGCATTTT. It specifies CASSPTGNQPQHF.

This clone was observed a handful of times. The CDR3 sequence is CASSILVYYNEQFF. In DNA form, the CDR3 reads TGTGCCAGCAGCATACTAGTGTACTACAATGAGCAGTTCTTC. This rearrangement joins TRBV5-8 to TRBJ2-1; the D gene is possibly TRBD2 (5 bases). The germline V gene has CDR1 SGHTS and CDR2 YDEGEE. Trimming took 4 bases from V and 3 from J, leaving 11 bases between them. This CDR3 region has 14 residues.

This clone was seen only once. V gene TRBV6-5 combines with J gene TRBJ2-2; D call uncertain. Between the trimmed V and J ends, which lost 2 bases and 5 bases, there was a span of 15 bases. The length of the CDR3 is 16 residues. Germline CDR1 is MNHEY and CDR2 is SVGAGI. DNA of the CDR3: TGTGCCAGCAGTTACGATAGTTCTACCTTGACCGGGGAGCTGTTTTTT. Its translation is CASSYDSSTLTGELFF.

The chain carries TRBV6-5 and TRBJ1-6; 10 nucleotides agree with TRBD1. The V gene end was trimmed by 5 bases and the J gene end by 10 bases; junction bases not matched to a gene: 5. The germline V gene encodes CDR1 MNHEY and CDR2 SVGAGI. This CDR3 is 14 amino acids long. This chain's CDR3 is CASSPGTGESPLHF. DNA of the CDR3: TGTGCCAGCAGTCCCGGGACAGGGGAATCACCCCTCCACTTT.

The genes are TRBV10-1 and TRBJ1-3; 10 nucleotides agree with TRBD1. The CDR3 contains 15 residues. With 6 bases clipped from V and 4 bases from J, the junction kept 6 bases outside the gene matches. Germline V gene data show CDR1 as WNHNN and CDR2 as SYGVQD (reference sequence). The CDR3 DNA sequence: TGCGCCAGCAGGGGACAGGGGTATCAGGGAAACACCATATATTTT. Residues: CASRGQGYQGNTIYF.

This sequence joins TRBV9 and TRBJ1-1, with 8 positions matching TRBD1. After removal of 0 bases from V and 3 bases from J, the junction contained 10 bases not matched to a gene. Looked up from germline, CDR1 is SGDLS and CDR2 is YYNGEE. The CDR3 sequence is 17 residues long. CDR3 DNA: TGTGCCAGCAGCGTAGACCCACAGGGGGGTGTTGACACTGAAGCTTTCTTT. Its translation: CASSVDPQGGVDTEAFF.

This chain uses TRBV4-1 with TRBJ1-2; D might be TRBD1 (6 bases). Germline CDR1 reads MGHRA; CDR2 reads YSYEKL. The V gene lost 1 base and the J gene lost 4 bases, with 13 bases spanning the gap. This CDR3 is 15 amino acids long. The CDR3 is CASSQGTGTSYGYTF. CDR3 bases: TGCGCCAGCAGCCAAGGGACCGGGACATCCTATGGCTACACCTTC.

The chain couples TRBV7-2 to TRBJ2-2; 11 positions agree with TRBD2. Losses at the gene ends were 0 bases for V and 5 bases for J; bases not matched to a gene: 5. Germline values: CDR1 SGHTA, CDR2 FQGNSA. The CDR3 contains 17 residues. The CDR3 loop reads CASSLALAGGGTGELFF. As DNA, the CDR3 is TGTGCCAGCAGCTTAGCGCTAGCGGGAGGTGGTACCGGGGAGCTGTTTTTT.

The V and J genes are TRBV18 and TRBJ1-1; D is unclear. The CDR3 has 15 amino acids. Germline V gives CDR1 KGHSH, CDR2 LQKENI. V lost 3 bases and J 0 bases, leaving 11 bases between the germline ends. CDR3 DNA: TGTGCCAGCTCACCCTCCACAGTCATGAACACTGAAGCTTTCTTT. Amino acid sequence: CASSPSTVMNTEAFF.

This rearrangement joins TRBV11-2 to TRBJ1-3, with D hard to call. CDR1 and CDR2 from the germline V gene are SGHAT and FQNNGV. The CDR3 is 19 amino acids. Trimming pared 2 bases from V and 0 bases from J, leaving 20 bases between. The DNA for the CDR3 is TGTGCCAGCAGCTTACAAGGAGGGATATCTTTTGCCTCTGGAAACACCATATATTTT. Its translation: CASSLQGGISFASGNTIYF.

V usage is TRBV9 and J usage is TRBJ1-2, with D perhaps matching TRBD1 (6 bases). V was shortened by 5 bases and J by 8 bases, with 13 bases between the two germline ends. This CDR3 is built from 12 residues. Germline V gene lookup returns CDR1 SGDLS and CDR2 YYNGEE. CDR3 sequence reads: CASRAGAEGYTF. CDR3 bases: TGTGCCAGCAGAGCGGGGGCAGAGGGCTACACCTTC. Supplemented by reference TRBV9 and TRBJ1-2, the full variable domain reads DSGVTQTPKHLITATGQRVTLRCSPRSGDLSVYWYQQSLDQGLQFLIQYYNGEERAKGNILERFSAQQFPDLHSELNLSSLELGDSALYFCASRAGAEGYTFGSGTRLTVV.